Included here is one T cell receptor beta chain sequence, with context. The data were obtained in a study of blood T cell repertoires in COVID-19. Study-level information: T cells, B-cell-depleted T cells, or PBMCs supplied cDNA or gDNA.

Generated by immunoSEQ multiplex PCR, the TCRdb table keeps only in-frame clones and is missing some. Of about 300,000 clones in the sample, around nine tenths were seen once. The sequence derives from a man aged 70 or older with acute or convalescent COVID-19. The material sequenced was peripheral blood.

The CDR3 sequence: CSAFGQDGYTF. The DNA for the CDR3 is TGCAGTGCTTTCGGACAGGATGGCTACACCTTC. This sequence joins TRBV20-1 and TRBJ1-2, with 7 bases lining up with TRBD1. Per the germline V gene, CDR1 is DFQATT and CDR2 is SNEGSKA (reference sequence). The CDR3 is 11 amino acids. Losses at the gene ends were 5 bases for V and 6 bases for J; bases not matched to a gene: 3.